The present entry profiles one T cell receptor (beta chain) with its context. The CDR3 loop spans 13 amino acids. Germline CDR1 reads SEHNR; CDR2 reads FQNEAQ (reference sequence). The V end lost 1 base, the J end lost 3 bases, and 7 bases lay between the germline ends. The sample is drawn from a study of beta chain features in type 1 diabetes. The authors reverse transcribed all of the isolated RNA, so sequencing captured expressed TCRB transcripts. Clones were read by immunoSEQ multiplex PCR, and TCRdb kept only the in-frame ones, dropping some. Of around 250,000 clones in the sample, 27% are singletons; the top ten hold roughly 4%.

This sequence joins TRBV7-9 and TRBJ2-7; maybe TRBD2 (5 bases). Sequenced input: central memory CD4+ T cells from blood. This clonotype was obtained from a man between 25 and 39 years old in good health. The CDR3 here is CASSLEEVYEQYF. For the CDR3, the DNA is TGTGCCAGCAGCTTAGAGGAGGTCTACGAGCAGTACTTC.